Listed here are 18 T cell receptor beta chains from one sample, sequenced in a study of post-analysis software for immune sequencing data. Study results and caveats: TRBV5-6, TRBV5-1 and TRBV20-1 were among roughly 5 TRBV segments more frequent in patients than controls.

Built from TCR beta cDNA, the libraries had unique molecular identifiers in them. TCRdb fed the PCR reads into MiXCR, producing one record per CDR3 protein. Of approximately 630,000 distinct CDR3 sequences detected, over 45% appear once; the ten largest clones hold about 11%. These TCRs' antigens remain unknown. Sequences were obtained from blood. The receptors come from a girl aged 2-10 years with multiple sclerosis.

This chain links TRBV29-1 with TRBJ1-5, with D unclear. V lost 5 bases, J lost 4 bases, and 12 bases lay in between. The CDR3 loop spans 13 amino acids. The V gene's germline CDR1 is SQVTM and CDR2 ANQGSEA. CDR3 bases: TGCAGCGTTTCGGAGGAGAGGAATCAGCCCCAGCATTTT. This sequence encodes CSVSEERNQPQHF.

This clonotype was seen a handful of times. The chain couples TRBV2 to TRBJ1-2; no clear D gene. Germline lookup yields CDR1 SNHLY and CDR2 FYNNEI. This CDR3 spans 12 amino acids. V lost 6 bases, J lost 4 bases, and 9 bases lay in between. The CDR3 sequence: CASRPRPYGYTF. Written as DNA, the CDR3 is TGTGCCAGCAGGCCTAGACCCTATGGCTACACCTTC.

Only a few counts were recorded for this clonotype. J is TRBJ2-3 and V is TRBV7-2; 12 bases line up with TRBD1. Germline V gene data show CDR1 as SGHTA and CDR2 as FQGNSA. The ends lost 4 bases at V and 3 bases at J; junction bases unmatched: 11. CDR3 length: 18 amino acids. CDR3 DNA sequence: TGTGCCAGCAGCTCCGGGGTGGGGGGACAGGGGGCTACAGATACGCAGTATTTT. Its protein is CASSSGVGGQGATDTQYF.

This chain joins TRBV3-1 and TRBJ1-4; perhaps TRBD1 as D (5 bases). The CDR3 length is 13 residues. The V end was cut by 4 bases, the J end by 7 bases, with 10 bases between. The germline CDR1 and CDR2 sequences are LGHDT and YNNKEL (reference sequence). This CDR3 reads CASSRQQGEKLFF. CDR3 nucleotides: TGTGCCAGCAGCCGACAGCAGGGTGAAAAACTGTTTTTT.

The rearrangement uses TRBV11-3 and TRBJ2-3; D might be TRBD2 (6 bases). The CDR3 loop spans 14 amino acids. The germline V gene has CDR1 SGHNT and CDR2 YENEEA. V was trimmed by 2 bases and J by 5 bases, leaving 11 bases between them. The CDR3 DNA follows: TGTGCCAGCAGCTTAAGAGCGGGTCGAGATACGCAGTATTTT. Its protein is CASSLRAGRDTQYF.

This sequence joins TRBV11-2 and TRBJ1-2; no clear D. This CDR3 spans 14 amino acids. V was shortened by 2 bases and J by 8 bases, with 15 bases between the two germline ends. Germline assignment: CDR1 SGHAT and CDR2 FQNNGV. The CDR3 here is CASSLKGSGSGYTF. CDR3 bases: TGTGCCAGCAGCTTAAAAGGGTCAGGAAGCGGCTACACCTTC.

The genes are TRBV6-6 and TRBJ2-4, with 11 bases aligning to TRBD1. After removal of 8 bases from V and 6 bases from J, the junction contained 6 bases not matched to a gene. The CDR3 has 14 amino acids. Germline CDR1 MNHNY, CDR2 SVGAGI (reference sequence). CDR3: CASGSGTGGNIQYF. The CDR3 nucleotides are TGTGCCAGCGGATCCGGGACAGGGGGAAACATTCAGTACTTC.

This clonotype showed up just a few times. The chain is built from TRBV30 and TRBJ2-5, with 7 bases lining up with TRBD1. V lost 3 bases, J lost 1 base, and 5 bases stayed unmatched. Germline V gene lookup returns CDR1 GTSNPN and CDR2 SVGIG (reference sequence). The CDR3 runs to 14 residues. For the CDR3, the DNA is TGTGCCTGGAGCGTCGACAGGGCCCAAGAGACCCAGTACTTC. This encodes CAWSVDRAQETQYF.

This clonotype was seen just once. The chain has TRBV20-1 and TRBJ2-7; 10 bases map to TRBD2. Germline V gene lookup returns CDR1 DFQATT and CDR2 SNEGSKA (reference sequence). J lost 2 bases, V lost 5 bases, and 9 bases had no gene match. This CDR3 has 15 residues. The CDR3 loop is CSASPLAGVTYEQYF. The CDR3 DNA reads as TGCAGTGCTTCTCCTCTAGCGGGAGTCACCTACGAGCAGTACTTC.

The genes are TRBV28 and TRBJ1-3; no clear D gene. Germline V gene sequence: CDR1 MDHEN, CDR2 SYDVKM. V was cut by 8 bases and J by 0 bases, with 8 bases left in between. The CDR3 totals 13 residues. CDR3 sequence reads: CASVWNSGNTIYF. CDR3 bases: TGTGCCAGCGTTTGGAACTCTGGAAACACCATATATTTT. The full variable domain, completed using reference TRBV28 and TRBJ1-3, is DVKVTQSSRYLVKRTGEKVFLECVQDMDHENMFWYRQDPGLGLRLIYFSYDVKMKEKGDIPEGYSVSREKKERFSLILESASTNQTSMYLCASVWNSGNTIYFGEGSWLTVV.

In its sample, this clonotype was seen a few times. The genes are TRBV9 and TRBJ2-3; 11 positions match TRBD2. The germline CDR1 and CDR2 sequences are SGDLS and YYNGEE. Trimming took 3 bases from V and 5 from J; bases not matched to a gene: 2. This CDR3 region has 14 residues. CDR3 sequence: CASSAGTSGDTQYF. CDR3 DNA: TGTGCCAGCAGCGCCGGGACTAGCGGAGATACGCAGTATTTT.

The chain recombines TRBV20-1 with TRBJ2-1, with a possible D match to TRBD2 (6 bases). The CDR3 has 15 amino acids. Germline CDR1 is DFQATT and CDR2 is SNEGSKA (reference sequence). The V and J ends lost 6 bases and 6 bases respectively, with 21 bases between them. The chain's CDR3 is CSARGGPGVPNEQFF. CDR3 coding DNA: TGCAGTGCCCGCGGAGGGCCAGGAGTACCCAATGAGCAGTTCTTC.

The V call is TRBV6-2 or TRBV6-3, the J call TRBJ1-4; 8 bases line up with TRBD1. V dropped 2 bases and J dropped 8; count of bases not matched to a gene: 7. The germline gives CDR1 MNHEY, CDR2 SVGEGT. The CDR3 loop spans 15 amino acids. In DNA form, the CDR3 reads TGTGCCAGCAGTTACCGAGGACAGGGTGGAGAAAAACTGTTTTTT. As protein: CASSYRGQGGEKLFF.

The CDR3 region is CASSPSPPLGEKLFF. For the CDR3, the DNA is TGTGCCAGCAGTCCTTCGCCCCCCCTGGGCGAAAAACTGTTTTTT. This chain joins TRBV6-6 and TRBJ1-4, with no clear D. CDR1 is MNHNY, CDR2 SVGAGI, per germline (reference sequence). The V end lost 5 bases, the J end lost 8 bases, and 18 bases lay between the germline ends. The CDR3 spans 15 residues.

The chain recombines TRBV20-1 with TRBJ2-3, with D unresolved. This CDR3 contains 12 residues. The ends were cut back, 0 bases at V and 8 bases at J, with 9 bases in the middle. Germline V lookup: CDR1 DFQATT, CDR2 SNEGSKA (reference sequence). CDR3 protein: CSAREPGRTQYF. The CDR3 DNA reads as TGCAGTGCTAGAGAGCCCGGTCGTACGCAGTATTTT.

This clonotype was seen more than once but under ten times. The chain is built from TRBV4-1 and TRBJ2-7; 7 bases agree with TRBD2. The CDR3 totals 15 residues. V was pared by 2 bases and J by 6 bases, with 10 bases of the junction left unmatched. The germline V gene has CDR1 MGHRA and CDR2 YSYEKL. The CDR3 here is CASSQTSAGTSEQYF. Written as DNA, the CDR3 is TGCGCCAGCAGCCAAACGTCAGCGGGAACGAGCGAGCAGTACTTC.

V gene TRBV20-1 combines with J gene TRBJ2-1; 8 nucleotides line up with TRBD2. Germline-derived CDR1 and CDR2 are DFQATT and SNEGSKA (reference sequence). With V trimmed by 0 bases and J by 0 bases, 4 bases remained unmatched. The CDR3 contains 16 residues. This chain's CDR3 is CSARDSRGGSYNEQFF. CDR3 nucleotide sequence: TGCAGTGCTAGAGATAGTCGGGGGGGCTCCTACAATGAGCAGTTCTTC.

This clonotype turned up a few times. The CDR3 nucleotides are TGTGCCAGCAGCCAACCAAAGGGGCCCCAGCATTTT. Translation: CASSQPKGPQHF. The chain couples TRBV7-9 to TRBJ1-5; D is unresolved. The CDR3 loop spans 12 amino acids. The germline V and J ends were trimmed by 5 bases and 9 bases, with 11 bases remaining between them. Germline CDR1 is SEHNR and CDR2 is FQNEAQ (reference sequence).